The 9 T cell receptor beta chains reported below all come from one sample, sequenced in a study of T cell repertoires in cytomegalovirus infection (dated by TCRdb to between 2017 and 2020). Sequencing used an Illumina HiSeq 1500. TCRdb trimmed the raw reads at Q25, called clones with MiXCR and kept productive beta chains. Rows matching on CDR3 protein sequence are summarized as one entry with the most common DNA and genes. This sample is represented by under 300,000 distinct CDR3 sequences; roughly a fifth of them were singletons. Roughly a fifth of the sample goes to the ten largest clones. The intended sense of this specimen's treatment or condition label: in vitro stimulation with specific CMV peptide epitopes to enrich CMV-specific T cells. These receptors' antigens are unknown. This specimen consisted of cultured PBMCs, obtained from culture after CMV antigen stimulation. The source of these receptors is a human donor in good health (CMV status not recorded). Some clones in this sample may be carry-over from other donors' samples.

This clonotype was seen a few times. V and J are TRBV6-2 or TRBV6-3 and TRBJ1-6, with D unresolved. The germline V gene has CDR1 MNHEY and CDR2 SVGEGT. The CDR3 is made up of 15 amino acids. V lost 6 bases to trimming and J lost 7 bases, with 16 bases between them. CDR3 nucleotides: TGTGCCAGCAGCAACCGCCCGGGAGGCAATTCACCCCTCCACTTT. It is translated as CASSNRPGGNSPLHF.

The V and J genes are TRBV7-8 and TRBJ1-4; no definite D call. Germline V lookup: CDR1 SGHVS, CDR2 FQNEAQ. This CDR3 contains 12 residues. V was pared by 3 bases and J by 10 bases, with 9 bases between. CDR3 nucleotides: TGTGCCAGCAGCTTGACCCGGGGAAAACTGTTTTTT. Encoded protein: CASSLTRGKLFF. Using reference TRBV7-8 and TRBJ1-4 for the parts outside the CDR3, the full variable domain is GAGVSQSPRYKVAKRGQDVALRCDPISGHVSLFWYQQALGQGPEFLTYFQNEAQLDKSGLPSDRFFAERPEGSVSTLKIQRTQQEDSAVYLCASSLTRGKLFFGSGTQLSVL.

The chain carries TRBV12-5 and TRBJ1-1; TRBD1 matches 7 bases. The CDR3 is 13 amino acids. The germline gives CDR1 LGHNT, CDR2 FRNRAP. J was trimmed by 5 bases and V by 6 bases; bases with no gene match: 6. Here the CDR3 reads CASGLRGRTEAFF. DNA for the CDR3: TGTGCTAGTGGACTAAGGGGGCGAACTGAAGCTTTCTTT.

This chain connects TRBV2 to TRBJ1-2; D ambiguous. Trimming pared 7 bases from V and 3 bases from J, leaving 15 bases between. The germline CDR1 and CDR2 sequences are SNHLY and FYNNEI. This CDR3 is built from 14 residues. The CDR3 nucleotides are TGTGCCAGCAAGTGGGAGGGAGTAGACTATGGCTACACCTTC. Its protein product is CASKWEGVDYGYTF.

Note on this clonotype: Sequence at one end of the junction differs from germline and may be a read error. The chain carries TRBV5-3 and TRBJ2-6; TRBD2 aligns across 10 bases. TRBV5-3 is an open reading frame whose function is uncertain. The CDR3 has 15 residues. The CDR3 sequence is CASSSPGTSDNVLTF. The CDR3 DNA reads TGTGCCAGCAGCTCACCCGGGACTAGCGACAACGTCCTGACTTTC.

The chain uses TRBV6-5 and TRBJ2-3; tentatively, D is TRBD2 (5 bases). The CDR3 is 12 residues long. V was pared by 7 bases and J by 6 bases, with 11 bases between. In germline, CDR1 is MNHEY, CDR2 SVGAGI. The CDR3 DNA reads as TGTGCCAGCAAGCGGATATCGGATACGCAGTATTTT. Protein sequence: CASKRISDTQYF.

This chain connects TRBV5-4 to TRBJ2-1; perhaps D is TRBD1 or TRBD2 (6 bases each). Germline values: CDR1 SGHNT, CDR2 YYREEE (reference sequence). The CDR3 is 16 residues long. V was shortened by 5 bases and J by 10 bases, with 25 bases between the two germline ends. The CDR3 sequence is CASRDEIGGARGEQFF. The CDR3 DNA sequence: TGTGCCAGCAGGGACGAGATAGGGGGAGCACGGGGGGAGCAGTTCTTC.

This clonotype was found many times. This chain connects TRBV7-2 to TRBJ1-1; unclear D gene. The V gene's germline CDR1 is SGHTA and CDR2 FQGNSA. Trimming pared 1 base from V and 11 bases from J, leaving 14 bases between. CDR3 length: 13 amino acids. The CDR3 spells CASSLGSSLEAFF. CDR3 coding DNA: TGTGCCAGCAGCTTAGGGTCGAGTTTAGAGGCTTTCTTT.

This clonotype was counted at least ten times. V gene TRBV7-3 combines with J gene TRBJ2-7; 7 bases fit TRBD1. This CDR3 has 14 residues. In germline, CDR1 is SGHTA, CDR2 FQGTGA. V lost 3 bases, J lost 0 bases, and 2 bases stayed unmatched. CDR3 DNA: TGTGCCAGCAGCTTCGACAGGGACTCCTACGAGCAGTACTTC. This translates into CASSFDRDSYEQYF.